The sample holds a few counts of the clone carrying this TCR beta chain. Its target is unknown. These data belong to a study of T-cell memory formation after mild COVID-19. Study at large: Clusters of TCRs were largely donor specific. Study-wide findings and caveats: Among CD4+ contracting clones, most were CM and EM, and CD8+ ones EMRA. Day 15 to 85 contractors were CD4/CD8 balanced; later expanders leaned CD4+. The study detected some responding clones in pre-infection memory, suggesting cross-reactive memory joined.

TCRdb processed the 5' RACE reads anew with MiXCR; each CDR3 protein has one entry. In the table there are roughly 110,000 distinct CDR3 sequences, approximately 15% of which are singletons. The length of the CDR3 is 15 residues. The J segment lost 4 bases and the V segment lost 5 bases, leaving 10 bases of the junction unmatched. The germline V gene has CDR1 DFQATT and CDR2 SNEGSKA (reference sequence). This clonotype was obtained from an adult woman who had mild COVID-19 (a few samples of this study predate the infection). Cell type and time point are not known. Sequenced input: PBMCs or a T cell subset sorted from them (not recorded which). The genes are TRBV20-1 and TRBJ2-1, with 8 bases identical to TRBD2. In DNA, the CDR3 is TGCAGTGCTTACGCGAAACTAGCGGAGTACAATGAGCAGTTCTTC. This translates into CSAYAKLAEYNEQFF.